The present entry profiles one TCR beta chain with its context. Its target is unknown. These data belong to a study of T cell responses to AZD1222 COVID-19 vaccine. Study conclusions and caveats: Repertoire sampling happened only post peak T cell response. Donors skewed white British and female; clonal diversity was possibly underestimated. After two AZD1222 doses, spike-specific TCR breadth and depth rose versus day 0. Dominant CD4 TCR responses targeted spike regions 160-218 and 743-854.

Repertoires were generated with immunoSEQ multiplex PCR, while TCRdb's copy carries only in-frame clones and drops some. This sample has 150,000 to 200,000 clones, with just over 85% found just once. The CDR3 covers 16 residues. V shed 0 bases and J shed 8 bases, with 16 bases lying between them. From germline, CDR1 is LGHDT and CDR2 YNNKEL (reference sequence). V and J are TRBV3-1 (or the pseudogene TRBV3-2) and TRBJ1-4; D unresolved. This TCR came from an adult in good health. This material consisted of peripheral blood, taken on day 0 of AZD1222 vaccination. CDR3 bases: TGTGCCAGCAGCCAAGAAGAGGACCCTGTGAGGGAAAAACTGTTTTTT. Residues: CASSQEEDPVREKLFF.